Listed here are 22 T cell receptor beta chains from one sample, sequenced in a study of T cell changes during pregnancy in multiple sclerosis. Profiled with immunoSEQ multiplex PCR; TCRdb holds only in-frame clones, not every one. The sample has about 55,000 clones; 85% to 90% are singletons. Specimen: CD4+ T cells from peripheral blood mononuclear cells, collected in the first trimester of pregnancy. These receptors all stem from a female donor with multiple sclerosis, enrolled in a pregnancy study.

The chain combines TRBV10-3 with TRBJ2-1; D is perhaps TRBD1 (6 bases). The ends were cut back, 5 bases at V and 0 bases at J, with 8 bases in the middle. Germline values: CDR1 ENHRY, CDR2 SYGVKD. The CDR3 has 14 residues. The CDR3 DNA follows: TGTGCCATCAGTCTACAGGGCTCCTACAATGAGCAGTTCTTC. This codes for CAISLQGSYNEQFF.

The rearrangement links TRBV30 to TRBJ1-2, with D possibly matching TRBD1 (5 bases). V was cut by 4 bases and J by 5 bases, with 14 bases left in between. Germline V gene lookup returns CDR1 GTSNPN and CDR2 SVGIG (reference sequence). This CDR3 is built from 13 residues. The DNA for the CDR3 is TGTGCCTGGACGGGACTATCATTTTATGGCTACACCTTC. Translating it yields CAWTGLSFYGYTF.

The chain carries TRBV19 and TRBJ1-2; 7 bases are shared with TRBD1. CDR3 length: 11 residues. From germline, CDR1 is LNHDA and CDR2 SQIVND (reference sequence). The J segment lost 6 bases and the V segment lost 11 bases, leaving 6 bases of the junction unmatched. DNA of the CDR3: TGTGCCGGTGGGACAGCTCATGGCTACACCTTC. It specifies CAGGTAHGYTF.

The chain joins TRBV19 to TRBJ1-2; 9 bases agree with TRBD1. The length of the CDR3 is 16 residues. Germline V gene data show CDR1 as LNHDA and CDR2 as SQIVND (reference sequence). The J segment lost 6 bases and the V segment lost 7 bases, leaving 15 bases of the junction unmatched. The CDR3 sequence is CASIRRDREGPNGYTF. CDR3 DNA: TGTGCCAGTATTCGGCGGGACAGGGAGGGCCCAAATGGCTACACCTTC.

The chain recombines TRBV10-3 with TRBJ2-3; a weak D match, TRBD2 (5 bases). V gave up 0 bases and J gave up 3 bases, with 13 bases separating them. CDR3 length: 16 residues. CDR1 and CDR2 from the germline V gene are ENHRY and SYGVKD. CDR3 residues: CAISESEGMWTDTQYF. Here the CDR3 DNA reads TGTGCCATCAGTGAGTCAGAGGGAATGTGGACAGATACGCAGTATTTT.

On this clone itself: Other DNA sequences in this sample translate to the same CDR3. The V call is TRBV9, the J call TRBJ2-1, with D possibly TRBD1 on 6 matching bases. Trimming took 0 bases from V and 2 from J, leaving 9 bases between them. Per the germline V gene, CDR1 is SGDLS and CDR2 is YYNGEE. The CDR3 totals 15 residues. The CDR3 region has the DNA TGTGCCAGCAGCGTAGGGGCAGGGGCCTACAATGAGCAGTTCTTC. It codes for CASSVGAGAYNEQFF.

This chain links TRBV5-4 with TRBJ2-5; 12 bases are a match to TRBD2. Germline trimming cut 4 bases from V and 4 bases from J; bases unmatched to any gene: 5. Germline CDR1 is SGHNT and CDR2 is YYREEE (reference sequence). This CDR3 contains 15 residues. In DNA, the CDR3 is TGTGCCAGCAGCAGCGGGACTAGCGGGCGAGAGACCCAGTACTTC. Translated, it gives CASSSGTSGRETQYF.

V gene TRBV5-1 combines with J gene TRBJ2-5; a weak D match, TRBD1 (7 bases). Trimming removed 5 bases at V and 5 bases at J, with 22 bases between. Germline V gene data show CDR1 as SGHRS and CDR2 as YFSETQ. The CDR3 is 16 residues long. The CDR3 loop reads CASREWRAQGRETQYF. CDR3 DNA: TGCGCCAGCAGGGAGTGGAGGGCACAGGGGCGGGAGACCCAGTACTTC.

The rearrangement uses TRBV19 and TRBJ2-3; 9 nucleotides line up with TRBD1. The CDR3 is 16 amino acids. Germline V gives CDR1 LNHDA, CDR2 SQIVND (reference sequence). V shed 3 bases and J 3 bases; nucleotides not matched to a gene: 7. CDR3 in amino acids: CASSMGTGSYTDTQYF. The CDR3 bases are TGTGCCAGTAGTATGGGGACAGGGTCATATACAGATACGCAGTATTTT.

The gene calls are TRBV18 and TRBJ2-7; D not certain. The CDR3 loop spans 14 amino acids. Germline lookup yields CDR1 KGHSH and CDR2 LQKENI. Trimming pared 6 bases from V and 7 bases from J, leaving 19 bases between. In DNA, the CDR3 is TGTGCCAGCTCTCCAAATCCGGTCCGGTATGAGCAGTACTTC. It translates to CASSPNPVRYEQYF.

This clone was observed a single time. The chain carries TRBV4-1 and TRBJ2-4, with D perhaps TRBD2 (6 bases). CDR1 MGHRA and CDR2 YSYEKL come from the germline V gene. The CDR3 length is 18 residues. Trimming left V 4 bases short and J 0 bases short, with 19 bases between. CDR3 bases: TGCGCCAGCAGCCGCGTTCCGGAGGGTGTTATAGCCAAAAACATTCAGTACTTC. Its protein is CASSRVPEGVIAKNIQYF.

This sequence joins TRBV6-5 and TRBJ1-3; D is uncertain. CDR1 and CDR2 (germline): MNHEY, SVGAGI. With 5 bases removed from V and 0 bases from J, the gap between germline ends came to 11 bases. CDR3 length: 15 amino acids. CDR3 sequence reads: CASSGAGFSGNTIYF. CDR3 in DNA: TGTGCCAGCAGTGGCGCAGGCTTCTCTGGAAACACCATATATTTT.

The chain employs TRBV6-5 and TRBJ2-5; D may be TRBD1 (6 bases). The CDR3 is made up of 13 amino acids. Deletions cut 4 bases from V and 4 bases from J, with 10 bases between. Germline V lookup: CDR1 MNHEY, CDR2 SVGAGI. The CDR3 loop reads CASSWGPRETQYF. In DNA form, the CDR3 reads TGTGCCAGCAGTTGGGGGCCGAGAGAGACCCAGTACTTC.

The V call is TRBV5-6, the J call TRBJ2-5, with TRBD2 matching 7 bases. The germline gives CDR1 SGHDT, CDR2 YYEEEE. V lost 1 base to trimming and J lost 5 bases; unmatched junction nucleotides: 14. This CDR3 contains 17 residues. CDR3 protein: CASSLFFGFLGGETQYF. The CDR3 DNA sequence: TGTGCCAGCAGCTTGTTCTTTGGGTTTCTGGGGGGGGAGACCCAGTACTTC.

The V and J genes are TRBV25-1 and TRBJ1-2; 7 bases agree with TRBD1. The CDR3 is 13 residues long. V shed 1 base, J shed 4 bases, and the junction held 0 bases outside the gene matches. CDR1 and CDR2 (germline): MGHDK, SYGVNS. CDR3 DNA sequence: TGTGCCAGCAGTGAATCAGGGGGCTATGGCTACACCTTC. Protein product: CASSESGGYGYTF.

CDR3 amino acids: CASSSDRDNSPLHF. CDR3 coding DNA: TGTGCCAGCAGTTCCGACAGGGACAATTCACCCCTCCACTTT. The chain links TRBV6-5 to TRBJ1-6, with 7 positions matching TRBD1. V dropped 4 bases and J dropped 7; count of bases not matched to a gene: 4. Germline values: CDR1 MNHEY, CDR2 SVGAGI. The CDR3 is 14 residues long.

The chain couples TRBV7-2 to TRBJ1-5, with TRBD1 matching 12 bases. Per the germline V gene, CDR1 is SGHTA and CDR2 is FQGNSA. The CDR3 extends over 18 amino acids. With V trimmed by 6 bases and J by 1 base, 10 bases remained unmatched. CDR3 sequence: CASSPTGTGGRSNQPQHF. CDR3 DNA sequence: TGTGCCAGCAGTCCAACCGGGACAGGGGGCAGGAGCAATCAGCCCCAGCATTTT.

J is TRBJ2-7 and V is TRBV28; TRBD2 agrees at 10 bases. The CDR3 runs 14 residues. Germline CDR1 MDHEN, CDR2 SYDVKM. After removal of 3 bases from V and 5 bases from J, the junction contained 4 bases not matched to a gene. CDR3 sequence: CASSFQREGHEQYF. CDR3 bases: TGTGCCAGCAGTTTCCAGCGGGAGGGCCACGAGCAGTACTTC.

This clone has just a few counts. V usage is TRBV6-1 and J usage is TRBJ2-6; D is unresolved. Per the germline V gene, CDR1 is MNHNS and CDR2 is SASEGT. V was cut by 3 bases and J by 0 bases, with 9 bases left in between. The CDR3 is 16 amino acids. The CDR3 sequence: CASSDYRPSGANVLTF. The CDR3 coding sequence is TGTGCCAGCAGTGATTACAGACCCTCTGGGGCCAACGTCCTGACTTTC.

The genes are TRBV10-3 and TRBJ2-1; possible D gene TRBD2, 5 bases. Germline assignment: CDR1 ENHRY and CDR2 SYGVKD. The CDR3 is 14 amino acids. V lost 2 bases, J lost 0 bases, and 5 bases lay in between. Here the CDR3 DNA reads TGTGCCATCAGTGAGCGGGGCTCCTACAATGAGCAGTTCTTC. The encoded protein is CAISERGSYNEQFF.

This chain links TRBV30 with TRBJ2-7, with no clear D. The CDR3 totals 15 residues. Germline CDR1 GTSNPN, CDR2 SVGIG (reference sequence). Trimming removed 3 bases at V and 3 bases at J, with 18 bases between. CDR3 sequence (DNA): TGTGCCTGGAGGCCCGAGGCTAGGTCGGACTACGAGCAGTACTTC. Protein product: CAWRPEARSDYEQYF.

This chain joins TRBV19 and TRBJ2-1; 10 bases are a match to TRBD2. This CDR3 contains 12 residues. The junction had 4 bases not matched to a gene; V was cut back by 11 bases and J by 6 bases. Germline CDR1 LNHDA, CDR2 SQIVND (reference sequence). The CDR3 is CAGRTSGNEQFF. The CDR3 DNA reads as TGTGCCGGGAGGACTAGCGGCAATGAGCAGTTCTTC.